This passage covers 4 T cell receptor beta chains from one sample sequenced in a study of blood T cell repertoires in COVID-19. Clones were sequenced by immunoSEQ multiplex PCR, and TCRdb holds only the in-frame ones, with some missing. This sample has some 93,000 clones, with around nine tenths found just once. The sequenced material came from peripheral blood. The origin of the receptors is a man between 60 and 75 years old with acute or convalescent COVID-19.

The genes are TRBV3-1 (or the pseudogene TRBV3-2) and TRBJ1-5; D ambiguous. The CDR3 contains 15 residues. Germline loops: CDR1 LGHDT, CDR2 YNNKEL (reference sequence). Trimming cost V 3 bases and J 0 bases, with 9 bases left between them. The CDR3 region is CASSQARDSNQPQHF. In DNA, the CDR3 is TGTGCCAGCAGCCAGGCTCGGGATAGCAATCAGCCCCAGCATTTT.

The chain employs TRBV4-1 and TRBJ2-2; D remains ambiguous. The CDR3 covers 15 residues. The V end lost 4 bases, the J end lost 9 bases, and 18 bases lay between the germline ends. CDR1 and CDR2 (germline): MGHRA, YSYEKL. DNA of the CDR3: TGCGCCAGCAGCCTAACCGATCGGTCCGAAAGGGAGCTGTTTTTT. It translates to CASSLTDRSERELFF.

The V gene is TRBV7-9, the J gene TRBJ1-2, with D unresolved. Germline loops: CDR1 SEHNR, CDR2 FQNEAQ (reference sequence). There are 13 residues in the CDR3. The V end was cut by 1 base, the J end by 2 bases, with 5 bases between. The CDR3 loop reads CASSLDGNYGYTF. CDR3 coding DNA: TGTGCCAGCAGCTTAGACGGGAACTATGGCTACACCTTC.

This chain connects TRBV7-2 to TRBJ1-1; D perhaps matches TRBD1 (6 bases). Deletions cut 5 bases from V and 12 bases from J, with 19 bases between. The CDR3 covers 13 residues. Germline V gene lookup returns CDR1 SGHTA and CDR2 FQGNSA. CDR3 in amino acids: CASSTGTHRPTFF. In nucleotides, the CDR3 is TGTGCCAGCAGCACCGGGACACATCGGCCCACTTTCTTT.